Reported below is one T cell receptor beta chain. Its specificity is not known. Primers for the PCR totalled 60 Vbeta and 13 Jbeta. Method: immunoSEQ multiplex PCR; TCRdb's copy keeps in-frame clones and lacks some. Among more than 110,000 clones listed, 78% were seen once. The data originate from a study of cytomegalovirus exposure and HLA in healthy donors. Across the study: Within the Caucasian-associated ancestry cluster were around 81% of the roughly 400 genotyped donors. General observations from the study: Accounts indicate the classifier identified cytomegalovirus status with strong specificity and sensitivity. The authors reported that TCR beta sequences could predict HLA-A and HLA-B alleles. These predictions were accurate for most subjects in the first cohort. Only CMV serostatus was available as immune exposure information.

Germline V gene sequence: CDR1 SGHTA, CDR2 FQGTGA. Trimming removed 5 bases from V and 2 bases from J; junction bases left unmatched: 6. There are 15 residues in the CDR3. Material for sequencing was PBMCs. The V and J genes are TRBV7-3 and TRBJ1-2; 9 bases match TRBD1. The clonotype comes from a male donor in good health and CMV-seronegative. In nucleotides, the CDR3 is TGTGCCAGCAGCCCTAGGACAGGGGTAAACTATGGCTACACCTTC. Protein: CASSPRTGVNYGYTF.